Detailed here is one T cell receptor beta chain. The data derive from a study of T cell responses to AZD1222 COVID-19 vaccine. Measured with immunoSEQ multiplex PCR; TCRdb has only the in-frame clones, and not every one. Of 200,000 to 250,000 clones listed, around 94% are singletons. This CDR3 comprises 14 residues. CDR1 LGHNA and CDR2 YNFKEQ come from the germline V gene. Trimming took off 0 bases at V and 9 bases at J, with 9 bases between the two ends. This rearrangement joins TRBV4-2 to TRBJ1-6; D might be TRBD1 (5 bases). This specimen consisted of peripheral blood, obtained 28 days after the second dose of the MenACWY control vaccine. The source of this sequence is an adult who received the MenACWY meningococcal vaccine as a control. The DNA for the CDR3 is TGTGCCAGCAGCCAAGACCCGCAGGGTTCACCCCTCCACTTT. This sequence encodes CASSQDPQGSPLHF.